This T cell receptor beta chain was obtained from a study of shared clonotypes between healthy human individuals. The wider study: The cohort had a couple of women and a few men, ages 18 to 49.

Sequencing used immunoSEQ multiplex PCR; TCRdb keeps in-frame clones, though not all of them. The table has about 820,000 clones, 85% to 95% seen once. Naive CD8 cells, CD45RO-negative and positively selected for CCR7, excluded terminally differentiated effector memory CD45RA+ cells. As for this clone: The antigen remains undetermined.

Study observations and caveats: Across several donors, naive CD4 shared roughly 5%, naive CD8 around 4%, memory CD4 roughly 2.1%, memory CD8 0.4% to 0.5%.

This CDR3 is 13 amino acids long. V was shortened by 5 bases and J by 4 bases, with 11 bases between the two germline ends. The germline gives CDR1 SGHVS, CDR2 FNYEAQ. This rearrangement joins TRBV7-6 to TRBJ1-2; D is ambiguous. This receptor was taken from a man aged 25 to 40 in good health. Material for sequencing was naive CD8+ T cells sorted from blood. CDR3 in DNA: TGTGCCAGCAGCCCTTCGATCCCCTATGGCTACACCTTC. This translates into CASSPSIPYGYTF.